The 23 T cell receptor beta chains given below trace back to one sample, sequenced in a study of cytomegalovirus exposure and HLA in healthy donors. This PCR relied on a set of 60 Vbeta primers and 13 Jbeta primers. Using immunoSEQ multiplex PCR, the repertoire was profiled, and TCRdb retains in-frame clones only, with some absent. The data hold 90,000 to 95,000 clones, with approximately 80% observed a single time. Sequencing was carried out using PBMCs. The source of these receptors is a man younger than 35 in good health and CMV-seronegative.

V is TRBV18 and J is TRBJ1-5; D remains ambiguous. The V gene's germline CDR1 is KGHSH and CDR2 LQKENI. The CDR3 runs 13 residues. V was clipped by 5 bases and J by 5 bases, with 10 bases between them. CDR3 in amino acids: CASSGDRDQPQHF. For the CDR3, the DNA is TGTGCCAGCTCAGGAGACCGAGATCAGCCCCAGCATTTT.

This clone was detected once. The CDR3 DNA sequence: TGTGCCAGCAGCCCACGACAGGCAGGGGACTCCTACGAGCAGTACTTC. Translating it yields CASSPRQAGDSYEQYF. The chain carries TRBV9 and TRBJ2-7; the D gene is possibly TRBD1 (6 bases). The V gene's germline CDR1 is SGDLS and CDR2 YYNGEE. CDR3 length equals 16 residues. Trimming pared 4 bases from V and 0 bases from J, leaving 17 bases between.

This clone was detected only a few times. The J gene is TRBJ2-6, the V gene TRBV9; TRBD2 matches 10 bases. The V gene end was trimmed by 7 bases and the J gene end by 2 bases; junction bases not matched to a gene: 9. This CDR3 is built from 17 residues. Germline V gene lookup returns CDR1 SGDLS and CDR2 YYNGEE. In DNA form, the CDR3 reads TGTGCCAGCGGTCGTAGCGGGGGGCCGCCTGGGGCCAACGTCCTGACTTTC. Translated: CASGRSGGPPGANVLTF.

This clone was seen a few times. The CDR3 region is CASSLPLQGSGETQYF. CDR3 coding DNA: TGCGCCAGCAGCTTGCCCCTTCAGGGGTCCGGGGAGACCCAGTACTTC. The rearrangement joins TRBV5-1 to TRBJ2-5; D might be TRBD1 (6 bases). Trimming removed 1 base from V and 5 bases from J, with 18 bases in between. Germline assignment: CDR1 SGHRS and CDR2 YFSETQ. This CDR3 comprises 16 residues.

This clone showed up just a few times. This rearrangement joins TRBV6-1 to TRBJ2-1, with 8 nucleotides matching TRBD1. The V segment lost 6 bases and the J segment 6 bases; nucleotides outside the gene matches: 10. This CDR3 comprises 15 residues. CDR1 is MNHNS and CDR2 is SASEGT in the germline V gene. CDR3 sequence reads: CASRDGQGSSNEQFF. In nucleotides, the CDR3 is TGTGCCAGCAGGGACGGACAGGGTTCGAGCAATGAGCAGTTCTTC.

Written as DNA, the CDR3 is TGTGCCAGCAGGTTCTATAGCAATCAGCCCCAGCATTTT. Amino acid sequence: CASRFYSNQPQHF. The gene calls are TRBV2 and TRBJ1-5; D is ambiguous. Trimming removed 6 bases at V and 0 bases at J, with 6 bases between. Germline lookup yields CDR1 SNHLY and CDR2 FYNNEI. The CDR3 loop spans 13 amino acids.

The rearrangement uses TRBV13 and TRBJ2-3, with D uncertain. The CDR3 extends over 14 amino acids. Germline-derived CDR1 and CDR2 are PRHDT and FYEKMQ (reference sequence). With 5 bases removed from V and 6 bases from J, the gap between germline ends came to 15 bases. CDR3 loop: CASSLRPTRDTQYF. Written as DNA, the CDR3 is TGTGCCAGCAGCCTCCGACCGACTCGGGATACGCAGTATTTT.

The CDR3 reads CASGFGQEPFTEAFF. In nucleotides, the CDR3 is TGTGCCAGCGGCTTCGGACAGGAACCTTTCACTGAAGCTTTCTTT. The chain couples TRBV28 to TRBJ1-1, with 7 bases aligning to TRBD1. Trimming at V came to 8 bases and at J to 4 bases, leaving 13 bases not matched to a gene. The CDR3 totals 15 residues. Looked up from germline, CDR1 is MDHEN and CDR2 is SYDVKM.

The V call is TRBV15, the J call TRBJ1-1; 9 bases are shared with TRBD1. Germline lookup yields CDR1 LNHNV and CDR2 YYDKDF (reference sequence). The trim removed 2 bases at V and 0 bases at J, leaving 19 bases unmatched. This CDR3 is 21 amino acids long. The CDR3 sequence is CATSRLYRDRETFALNTEAFF. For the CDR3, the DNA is TGTGCCACCAGCAGATTATACCGGGACAGGGAAACTTTCGCCTTGAACACTGAAGCTTTCTTT.

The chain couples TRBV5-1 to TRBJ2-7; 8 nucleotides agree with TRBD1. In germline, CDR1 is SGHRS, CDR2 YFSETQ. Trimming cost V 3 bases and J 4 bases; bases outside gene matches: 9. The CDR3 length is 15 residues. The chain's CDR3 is CASSSGAGGRYEQYF. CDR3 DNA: TGCGCCAGCAGCTCCGGGGCAGGGGGCAGGTACGAGCAGTACTTC.

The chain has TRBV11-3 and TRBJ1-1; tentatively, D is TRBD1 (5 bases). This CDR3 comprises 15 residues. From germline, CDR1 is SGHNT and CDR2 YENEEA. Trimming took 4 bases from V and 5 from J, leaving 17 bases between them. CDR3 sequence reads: CASSSGLGGGTEAFF. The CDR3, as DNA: TGTGCCAGCAGCTCCGGCCTCGGGGGGGGGACTGAAGCTTTCTTT.

This CDR3 reads CASSIEGGRWYEQYF. CDR3 bases: TGTGCCAGTAGTATAGAGGGAGGGCGTTGGTACGAGCAGTACTTC. The gene calls are TRBV19 and TRBJ2-7, with 7 bases matching TRBD2. The CDR3 length is 15 residues. Germline assignment: CDR1 LNHDA and CDR2 SQIVND (reference sequence). Trimming took 0 bases from V and 4 from J; bases not matched to a gene: 6.

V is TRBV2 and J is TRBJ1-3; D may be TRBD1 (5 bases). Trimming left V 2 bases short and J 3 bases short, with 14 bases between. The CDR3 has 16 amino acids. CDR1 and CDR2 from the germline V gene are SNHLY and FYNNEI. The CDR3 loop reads CASSEQHRFGGNTIYF. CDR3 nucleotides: TGTGCCAGCAGTGAACAACACAGGTTCGGTGGAAACACCATATATTTT.

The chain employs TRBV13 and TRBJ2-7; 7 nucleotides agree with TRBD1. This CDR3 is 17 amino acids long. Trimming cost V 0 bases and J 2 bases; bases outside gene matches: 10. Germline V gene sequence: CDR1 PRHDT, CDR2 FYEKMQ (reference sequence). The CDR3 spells CASSLGLMGQGAYEQYF. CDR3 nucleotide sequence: TGTGCCAGCAGCTTAGGCCTCATGGGGCAGGGGGCCTACGAGCAGTACTTC.

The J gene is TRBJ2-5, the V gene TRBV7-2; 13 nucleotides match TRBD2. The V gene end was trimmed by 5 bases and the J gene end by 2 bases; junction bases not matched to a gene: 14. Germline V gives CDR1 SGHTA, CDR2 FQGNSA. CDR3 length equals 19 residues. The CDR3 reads CASSETGTSGVPTQETQYF. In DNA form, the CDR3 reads TGTGCCAGCAGCGAGACAGGGACTAGCGGGGTTCCCACTCAAGAGACCCAGTACTTC.

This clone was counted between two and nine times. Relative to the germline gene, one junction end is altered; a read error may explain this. In DNA form, the CDR3 reads TGTTCCAGCAGCTTAGGCAGGGGCGGGGGAGGCTACAATGAGCAGTTCTTC. Translation gives CSSSLGRGGGGYNEQFF. The V call is TRBV7-9, the J call TRBJ2-1; D is perhaps TRBD2 (7 bases). Germline V gene sequence: CDR1 SEHNR, CDR2 FQNEAQ (reference sequence). The CDR3 loop spans 17 amino acids. Drawing the rest from reference TRBV7-9 and TRBJ2-1, the complete variable domain is DTGVSQNPRHKITKRGQNVTFRCDPISEHNRLYWYRQTLGQGPEFLTYFQNEAQLEKSRLLSDRFSAERPKGSFSTLEIQRTEQGDSAMYLCSSSLGRGGGGYNEQFFGPGTRLTVL.

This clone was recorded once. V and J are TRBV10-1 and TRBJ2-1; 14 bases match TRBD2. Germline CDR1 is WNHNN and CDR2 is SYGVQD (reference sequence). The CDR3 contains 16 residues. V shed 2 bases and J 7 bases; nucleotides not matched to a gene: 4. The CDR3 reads CASSEGLAGGLNEQFF. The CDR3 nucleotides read TGCGCCAGCAGTGAGGGACTAGCGGGGGGCCTTAATGAGCAGTTCTTC.

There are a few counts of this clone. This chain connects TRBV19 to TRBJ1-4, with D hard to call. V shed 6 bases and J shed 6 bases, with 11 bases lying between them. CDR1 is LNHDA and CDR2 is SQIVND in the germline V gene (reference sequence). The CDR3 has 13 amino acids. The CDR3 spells CASSSPGYEKLFF. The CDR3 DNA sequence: TGTGCCAGTAGCAGCCCCGGGTATGAAAAACTGTTTTTT.

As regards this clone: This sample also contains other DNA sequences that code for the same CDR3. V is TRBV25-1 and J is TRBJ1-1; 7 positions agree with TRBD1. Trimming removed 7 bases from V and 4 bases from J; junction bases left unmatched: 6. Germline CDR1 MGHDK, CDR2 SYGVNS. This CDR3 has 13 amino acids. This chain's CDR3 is CASKEPGGTEAFF. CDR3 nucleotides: TGTGCCAGCAAGGAACCAGGGGGCACTGAAGCTTTCTTT.

This chain's CDR3 is CASSQDRTSETQYF. DNA for the CDR3: TGCGCCAGCAGCCAGGACAGGACTAGCGAGACCCAGTACTTC. J is TRBJ2-5 and V is TRBV4-1, with D perhaps TRBD2 (8 bases). Trimming shortened V by 3 bases and J by 5 bases, and 13 bases separated the two germline ends. CDR1 and CDR2 (germline): MGHRA, YSYEKL. The CDR3 sequence is 14 residues long.

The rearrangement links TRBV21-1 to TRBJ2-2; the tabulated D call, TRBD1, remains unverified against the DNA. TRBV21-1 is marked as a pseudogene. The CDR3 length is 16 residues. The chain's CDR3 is CASSKRRDRGTGELFF. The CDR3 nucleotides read TGTGCCAGCAGCAAACGAAGGGACAGGGGAACCGGGGAGCTGTTTTTT.

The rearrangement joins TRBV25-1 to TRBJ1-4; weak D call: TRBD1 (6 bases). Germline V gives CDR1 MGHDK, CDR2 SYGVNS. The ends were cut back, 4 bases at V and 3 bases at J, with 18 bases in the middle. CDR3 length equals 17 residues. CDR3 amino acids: CASSGLGGPAPNEKLFF. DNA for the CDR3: TGTGCCAGCAGTGGGCTCGGGGGGCCAGCCCCTAATGAAAAACTGTTTTTT.

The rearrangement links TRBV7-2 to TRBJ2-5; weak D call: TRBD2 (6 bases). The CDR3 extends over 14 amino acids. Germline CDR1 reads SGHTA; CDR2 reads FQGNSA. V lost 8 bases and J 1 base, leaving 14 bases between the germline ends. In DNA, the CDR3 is TGTGCCAGCGGGACTCGCAAGGGCCAAGAGACCCAGTACTTC. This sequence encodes CASGTRKGQETQYF.